The TCR beta chain under discussion was sequenced for a study of identical twins. Study-wide points: Twin pairs had excess sharing that was weaker in beta out-of-frame sequences. Cross-sectional statistics underpinned the conclusions; the same donors were not followed.

TCRdb re-derived calls from the 5' RACE reads in MiXCR, one entry per CDR3 protein. Of more than 1.5 million distinct CDR3 sequences listed, around a third are singletons. CDR3 length: 17 residues. Germline CDR1 SGHTA, CDR2 FQGNSA. Comment on this clonotype: What it binds is not known. An end of the junction does not agree with germline; a read error may underlie this.

Only healthy Caucasians were included as donors. This receptor was obtained from a newborn girl in good health. Sequencing was performed on cord blood. This chain connects TRBV7-2 to TRBJ1-1; TRBD1 matches 8 bases. CDR3 sequence: CASSLLGQGIMRTDAFF. Written as DNA, the CDR3 is TGTGCCAGCAGCTTACTAGGACAGGGTATCATGAGGACTGACGCTTTCTTT.